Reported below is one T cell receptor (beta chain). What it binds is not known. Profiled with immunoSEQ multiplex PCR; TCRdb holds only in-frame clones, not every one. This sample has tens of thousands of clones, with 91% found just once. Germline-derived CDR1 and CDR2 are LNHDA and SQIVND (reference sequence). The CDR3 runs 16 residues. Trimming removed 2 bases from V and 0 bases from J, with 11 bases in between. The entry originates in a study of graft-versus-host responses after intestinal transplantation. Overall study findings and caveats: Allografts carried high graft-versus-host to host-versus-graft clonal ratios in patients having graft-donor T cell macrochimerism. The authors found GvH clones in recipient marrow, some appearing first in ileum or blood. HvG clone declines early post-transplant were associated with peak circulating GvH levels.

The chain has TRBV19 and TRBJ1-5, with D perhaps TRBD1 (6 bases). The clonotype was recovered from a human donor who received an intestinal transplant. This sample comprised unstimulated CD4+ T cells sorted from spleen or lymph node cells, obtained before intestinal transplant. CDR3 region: CASSIYRVHSNQPQHF. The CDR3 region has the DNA TGTGCCAGTAGTATATACAGGGTCCATAGCAATCAGCCCCAGCATTTT.